This note documents a single T cell receptor beta chain sequence. No antigen is known for it. From germline, CDR1 is SGHAT and CDR2 FQNNGV. The CDR3 has 16 residues. The ends were cut back, 5 bases at V and 4 bases at J, with 17 bases in the middle. These data come from a study of identical twins. General study points: Twin sharing of out-of-frame TCR alpha was underestimated by models in monozygotic pairs.

Each CDR3 protein is one row after TCRdb ran MiXCR on the 5' RACE reads. The sample has 400,000 or so distinct CDR3 sequences, approximately 10% seen once; the top ten hold around 8.6%. The TCR originated in a woman aged 45-65 years in good health. The specimen sequenced was naive T cells sorted from blood. The chain recombines TRBV11-2 with TRBJ1-4; D perhaps matches TRBD1 (5 bases). CDR3 sequence (DNA): TGTGCCAGCAGCGCCTCAATGGGACTTCGTAATGAAAAACTGTTTTTT. It encodes CASSASMGLRNEKLFF.